The clone carrying this T cell receptor beta chain was counted only a few times. This CDR3 spans 18 amino acids. Germline values: CDR1 MNHNS, CDR2 SASEGT. The junction had 14 bases not matched to a gene; V was cut back by 0 bases and J by 5 bases. Constant-region reverse primers amplified full-length variable regions, followed by semi-nested Nested Universal Primer A PCR. MiXCR was run by TCRdb on the 5' RACE reads, yielding one entry per CDR3 protein. The repertoire has 40,000 to 65,000 distinct CDR3 sequences, almost 25% of them found once; the top ten carry 2.5% to 4%. This TCR was sampled from a female donor with breast cancer. Sequencing was done on a sample of tumor-infiltrating naive CD4+ T cells sorted from the breast tumor. The subset here: naive CD4+ T cells, CD4+CD45RA+CD25-. The chain links TRBV6-1 to TRBJ1-1; 8 positions agree with TRBD1. CDR3 sequence (DNA): TGTGCCAGCAGTGAAGCGCTTCGTGGCTCAGGGGGCAAGACTGAAGCTTTCTTT. Its translation is CASSEALRGSGGKTEAFF.